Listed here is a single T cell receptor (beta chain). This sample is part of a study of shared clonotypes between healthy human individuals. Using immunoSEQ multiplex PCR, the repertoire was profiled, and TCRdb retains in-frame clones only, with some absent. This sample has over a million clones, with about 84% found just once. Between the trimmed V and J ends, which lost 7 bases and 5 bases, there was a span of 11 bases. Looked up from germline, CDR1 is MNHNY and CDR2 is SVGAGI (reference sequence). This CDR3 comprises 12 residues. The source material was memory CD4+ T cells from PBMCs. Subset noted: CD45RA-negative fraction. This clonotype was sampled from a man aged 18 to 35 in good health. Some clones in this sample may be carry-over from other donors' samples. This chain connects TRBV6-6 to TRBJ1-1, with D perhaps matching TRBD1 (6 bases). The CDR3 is CASTRGRTEAFF. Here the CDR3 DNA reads TGTGCCAGCACCAGGGGTCGGACTGAAGCTTTCTTT.